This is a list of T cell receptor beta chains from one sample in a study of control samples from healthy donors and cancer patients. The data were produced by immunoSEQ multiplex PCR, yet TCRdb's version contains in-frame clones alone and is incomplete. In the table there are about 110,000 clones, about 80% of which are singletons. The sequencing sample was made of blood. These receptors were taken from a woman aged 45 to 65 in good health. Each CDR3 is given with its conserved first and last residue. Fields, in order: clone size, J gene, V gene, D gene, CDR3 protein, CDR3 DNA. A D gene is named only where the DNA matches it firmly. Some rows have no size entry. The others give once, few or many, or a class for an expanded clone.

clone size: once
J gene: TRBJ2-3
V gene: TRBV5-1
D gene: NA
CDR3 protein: CASSLGLGVDTQYF
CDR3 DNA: TGCGCCAGCAGCTTGGGACTAGGGGTAGATACGCAGTATTTT

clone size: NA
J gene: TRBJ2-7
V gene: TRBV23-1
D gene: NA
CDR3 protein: CASSLRDGGPEQYF
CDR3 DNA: TGCGCCAGCAGTCTTCGGGACGGGGGTCCGGAGCAGTACTTC

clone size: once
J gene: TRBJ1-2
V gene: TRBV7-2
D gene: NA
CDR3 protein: CASSPGRPGRNGYTF
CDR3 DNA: TGTGCCAGCAGCCCGGGCCGTCCGGGGAGGAATGGCTACACCTTC

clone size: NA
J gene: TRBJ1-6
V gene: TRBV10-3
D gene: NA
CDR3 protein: CAISGTGSYNSPLHF
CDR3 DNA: TGTGCCATCAGTGGTACGGGCTCCTATAATTCACCCCTCCACTTT

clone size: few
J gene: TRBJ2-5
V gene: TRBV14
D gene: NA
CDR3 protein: CASSQGVRSETQYF
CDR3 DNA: TGTGCCAGCAGCCAAGGAGTCCGATCGGAGACCCAGTACTTC

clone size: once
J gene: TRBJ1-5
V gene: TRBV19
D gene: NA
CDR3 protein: CASSSGTEWNQPQHF
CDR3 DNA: TGTGCCAGTAGTTCAGGGACGGAGTGGAATCAGCCCCAGCATTTT

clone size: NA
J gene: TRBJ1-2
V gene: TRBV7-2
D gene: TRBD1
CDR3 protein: CASLGGQGSYGYTF
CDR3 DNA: TGTGCCAGCCTGGGGGGACAGGGGTCCTATGGCTACACCTTC

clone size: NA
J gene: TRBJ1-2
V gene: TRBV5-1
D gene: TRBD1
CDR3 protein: CASSSSGQFIYGYTF
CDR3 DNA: TGCGCCAGCAGCTCTTCGGGACAGTTCATCTATGGCTACACCTTC

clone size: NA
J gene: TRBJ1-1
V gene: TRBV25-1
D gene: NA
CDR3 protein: CASSGRGGPMNTEAFF
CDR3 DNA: TGTGCCAGCAGTGGAAGAGGGGGTCCTATGAACACTGAAGCTTTCTTT

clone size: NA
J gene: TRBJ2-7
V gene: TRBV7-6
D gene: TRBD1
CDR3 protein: CASSFQGAQPYEQYF
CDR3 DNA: TGTGCCAGCAGCTTCCAGGGGGCGCAACCCTACGAGCAGTACTTC

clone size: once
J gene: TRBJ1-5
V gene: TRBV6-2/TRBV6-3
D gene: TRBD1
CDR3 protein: CASSSGQGLNLGNQPQHF
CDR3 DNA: TGTGCCAGCAGTTCGGGACAGGGCCTCAATTTGGGCAATCAGCCCCAGCATTTT

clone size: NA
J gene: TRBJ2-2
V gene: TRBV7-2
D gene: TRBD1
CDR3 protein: CASSSGQGAFTGELFF
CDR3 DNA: TGTGCCAGCAGTTCGGGTCAGGGGGCATTCACCGGGGAGCTGTTTTTT

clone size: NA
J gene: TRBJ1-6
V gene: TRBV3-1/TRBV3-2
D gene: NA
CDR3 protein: CASSKSYGSPLHF
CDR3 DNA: TGTGCCAGCAGCAAAAGCTATGGCTCACCCCTCCACTTT

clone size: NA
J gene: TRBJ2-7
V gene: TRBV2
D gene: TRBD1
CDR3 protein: CASRGRDRELYEQYF
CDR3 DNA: TGTGCCAGCAGGGGAAGGGACAGGGAGTTGTACGAGCAGTACTTC

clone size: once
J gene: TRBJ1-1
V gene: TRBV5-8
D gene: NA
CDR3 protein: CASSFDSRGRRTEAFF
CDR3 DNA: TGTGCCAGCAGCTTCGACAGTAGGGGACGGCGCACTGAAGCTTTCTTT

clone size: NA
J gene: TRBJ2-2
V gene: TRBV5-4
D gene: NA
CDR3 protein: CASSLAGTGELFF
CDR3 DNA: TGTGCCAGCAGCTTGGCCGGGACCGGGGAGCTGTTTTTT

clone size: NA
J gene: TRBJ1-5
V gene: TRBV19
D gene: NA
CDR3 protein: CASKVGQNNQPQHF
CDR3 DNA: TGTGCCAGTAAGGTTGGGCAAAACAATCAGCCCCAGCATTTT

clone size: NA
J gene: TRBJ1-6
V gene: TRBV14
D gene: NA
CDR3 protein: CASSQWGAGPPLHF
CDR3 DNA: TGTGCCAGCAGCCAGTGGGGGGCCGGACCACCCCTCCACTTT

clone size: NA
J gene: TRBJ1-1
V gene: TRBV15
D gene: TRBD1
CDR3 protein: CATSRERTGGSEAFF
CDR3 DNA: TGTGCCACCAGCAGGGAGAGGACAGGGGGCTCTGAAGCTTTCTTT

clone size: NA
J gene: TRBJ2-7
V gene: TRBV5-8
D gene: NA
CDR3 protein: CASSFLEYEQYF
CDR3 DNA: TGTGCCAGCAGCTTTTTAGAGTACGAGCAGTACTTC

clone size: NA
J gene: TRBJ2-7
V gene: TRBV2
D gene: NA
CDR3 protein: CASSDPSPAVYF
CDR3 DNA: TGTGCCAGCAGTGATCCCTCCCCAGCCGTATACTTC

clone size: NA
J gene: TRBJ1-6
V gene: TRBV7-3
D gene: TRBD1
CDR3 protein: CASSLNGQEGSPLHF
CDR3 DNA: TGTGCCAGCAGCTTAAACGGACAGGAGGGTTCACCCCTCCACTTT

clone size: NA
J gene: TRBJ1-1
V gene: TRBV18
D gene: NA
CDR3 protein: CASSSREGTEAFF
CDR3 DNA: TGTGCCAGCTCATCTCGCGAGGGCACTGAAGCTTTCTTT

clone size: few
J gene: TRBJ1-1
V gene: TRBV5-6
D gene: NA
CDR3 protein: CASSLSWQNTEAFF
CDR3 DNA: TGTGCCAGCAGCTTGTCGTGGCAGAACACTGAAGCTTTCTTT

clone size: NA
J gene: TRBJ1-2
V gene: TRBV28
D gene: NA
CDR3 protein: CASSLPGQAAGYGYTF
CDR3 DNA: TGTGCCAGCAGTCTTCCTGGCCAGGCCGCCGGCTATGGCTACACCTTC

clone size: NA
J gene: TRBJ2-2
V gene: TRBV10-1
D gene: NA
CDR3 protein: CASSERAAPVTGELFF
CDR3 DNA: TGCGCCAGCAGTGAGAGGGCGGCCCCGGTCACCGGGGAGCTGTTTTTT

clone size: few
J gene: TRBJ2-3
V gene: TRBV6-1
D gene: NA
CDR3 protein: CASSESFLFRTDTQYF
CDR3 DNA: TGTGCCAGCAGTGAATCTTTCTTATTTCGCACAGATACGCAGTATTTT

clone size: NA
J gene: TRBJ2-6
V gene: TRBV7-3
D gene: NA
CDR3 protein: CASSPTPGANVLTF
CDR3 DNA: TGTGCCAGCAGCCCAACTCCTGGGGCCAACGTCCTGACTTTC

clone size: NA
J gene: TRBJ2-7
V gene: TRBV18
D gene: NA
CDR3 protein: CASSPSEGMTYEQYF
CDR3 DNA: TGTGCCAGCTCACCATCGGAGGGGATGACCTACGAGCAGTACTTC

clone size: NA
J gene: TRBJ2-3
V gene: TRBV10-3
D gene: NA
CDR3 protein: CAIRDTSRTDTQYF
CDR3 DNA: TGTGCCATCCGGGACACCAGCCGCACAGATACGCAGTATTTT

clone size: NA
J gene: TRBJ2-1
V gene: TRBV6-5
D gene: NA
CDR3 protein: CASSSQAGADNEQFF
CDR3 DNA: TGTGCCAGCAGCTCCCAGGCAGGGGCGGACAATGAGCAGTTCTTC

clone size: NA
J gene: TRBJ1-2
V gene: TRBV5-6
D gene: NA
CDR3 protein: CASSLETDYYGYTF
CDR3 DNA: TGTGCCAGCAGCTTGGAGACGGACTACTATGGCTACACCTTC

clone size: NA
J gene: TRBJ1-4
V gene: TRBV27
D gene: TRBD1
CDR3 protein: CASRPQGAREKLFF
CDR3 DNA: TGTGCCAGCAGACCCCAGGGGGCTCGGGAAAAACTGTTTTTT

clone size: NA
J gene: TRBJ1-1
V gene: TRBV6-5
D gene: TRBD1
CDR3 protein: CASRPGQGSYTEAFF
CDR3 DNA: TGTGCCAGCAGACCGGGACAGGGCAGTTACACTGAAGCTTTCTTT

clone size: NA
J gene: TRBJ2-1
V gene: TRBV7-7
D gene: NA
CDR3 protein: CASSLGTSTYNEQFF
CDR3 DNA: TGTGCTAGCAGCTTAGGGACATCTACCTACAATGAGCAGTTCTTC

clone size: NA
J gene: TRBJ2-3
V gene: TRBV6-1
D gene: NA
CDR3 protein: CASSEDVGVQYF
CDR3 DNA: TGTGCCAGCAGTGAAGATGTAGGGGTGCAGTATTTT

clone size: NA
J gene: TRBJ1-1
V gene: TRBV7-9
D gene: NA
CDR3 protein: CASSQSRATEAFF
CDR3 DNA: TGTGCCAGCAGCCAAAGCAGGGCCACTGAAGCTTTCTTT

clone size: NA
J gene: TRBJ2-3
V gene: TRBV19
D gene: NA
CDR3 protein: CASSTAQSTDTQYF
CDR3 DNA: TGTGCCAGTAGTACTGCCCAGAGCACAGATACGCAGTATTTT

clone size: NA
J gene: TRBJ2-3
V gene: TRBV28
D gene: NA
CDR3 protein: CASRRGGVSTDTQYF
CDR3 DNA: TGTGCCAGCAGGAGGGGGGGGGTGAGCACAGATACGCAGTATTTT

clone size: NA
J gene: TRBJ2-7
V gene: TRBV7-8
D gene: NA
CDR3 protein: CASNPHGAEVSYEQYF
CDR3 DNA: TGTGCCAGCAACCCACATGGGGCGGAGGTCTCCTACGAGCAGTACTTC

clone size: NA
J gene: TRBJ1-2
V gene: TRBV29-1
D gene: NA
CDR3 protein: CSVEPEAGYTF
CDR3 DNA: TGCAGCGTTGAACCTGAGGCTGGCTACACCTTC

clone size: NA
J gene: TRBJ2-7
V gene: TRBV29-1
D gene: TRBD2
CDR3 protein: CSVLGLAGRLRQYF
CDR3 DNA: TGCAGCGTGTTGGGACTAGCGGGGCGCCTGAGGCAGTACTTC

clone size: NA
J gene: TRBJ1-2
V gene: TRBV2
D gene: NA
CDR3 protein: CASSPGHANYGYTF
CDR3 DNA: TGTGCCAGCAGTCCGGGACACGCTAACTATGGCTACACCTTC

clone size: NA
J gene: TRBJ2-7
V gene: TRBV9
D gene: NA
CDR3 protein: CASSVVGKGEQYF
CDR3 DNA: TGTGCCAGCAGCGTAGTGGGGAAGGGCGAGCAGTACTTC

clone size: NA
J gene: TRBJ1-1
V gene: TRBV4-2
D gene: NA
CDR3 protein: CASTNRASLNGEAFF
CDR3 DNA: TGTGCCAGCACTAACCGGGCCTCCCTAAACGGTGAAGCTTTCTTT

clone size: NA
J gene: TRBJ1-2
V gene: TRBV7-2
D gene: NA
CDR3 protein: CASSPELHGYTF
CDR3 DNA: TGTGCCAGCAGCCCGGAATTACATGGCTACACCTTC

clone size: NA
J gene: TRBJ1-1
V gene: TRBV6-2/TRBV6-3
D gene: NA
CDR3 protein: CASSYSRLADTEAFF
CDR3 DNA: TGTGCCAGCAGTTACTCGAGACTCGCGGACACTGAAGCTTTCTTT

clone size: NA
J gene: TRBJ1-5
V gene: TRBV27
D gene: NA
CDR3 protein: CASIHQPQHF
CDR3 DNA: TGTGCCAGCATCCATCAGCCCCAGCATTTT

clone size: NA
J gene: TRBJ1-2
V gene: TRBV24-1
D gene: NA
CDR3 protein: CATSESTPPYGYTF
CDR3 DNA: TGTGCCACCAGTGAGTCGACTCCCCCCTATGGCTACACCTTC

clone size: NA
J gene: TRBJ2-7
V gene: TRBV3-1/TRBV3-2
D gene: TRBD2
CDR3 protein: CASSQDAGAPYEQYF
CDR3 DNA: TGTGCCAGCAGCCAAGATGCGGGAGCCCCCTACGAGCAGTACTTC

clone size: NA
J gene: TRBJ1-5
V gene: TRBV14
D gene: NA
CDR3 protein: CASSQTGSNQPQHF
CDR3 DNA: TGTGCCAGCAGCCAGACAGGTAGCAATCAGCCCCAGCATTTT

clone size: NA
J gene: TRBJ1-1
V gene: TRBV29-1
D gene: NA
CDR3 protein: CSVDRGNTEAFF
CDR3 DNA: TGCAGCGTTGATAGGGGGAACACTGAAGCTTTCTTT

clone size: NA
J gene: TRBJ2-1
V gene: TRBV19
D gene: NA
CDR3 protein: CASRKFQGNEQFF
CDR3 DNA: TGTGCCAGTAGGAAGTTTCAGGGCAATGAGCAGTTCTTC

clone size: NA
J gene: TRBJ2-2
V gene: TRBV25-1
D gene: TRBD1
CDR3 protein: CASSIMGTDNTGELFF
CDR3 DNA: TGTGCCAGCAGTATAATGGGGACAGATAACACCGGGGAGCTGTTTTTT

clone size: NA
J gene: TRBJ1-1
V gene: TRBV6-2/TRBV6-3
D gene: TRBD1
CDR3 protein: CASSFKTGTGATEAFF
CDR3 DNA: TGTGCCAGCAGTTTCAAGACCGGGACAGGGGCTACTGAAGCTTTCTTT